Shown below are 25 T cell receptor beta chains from a single sample sequenced in a study of identical twins. TCRdb fed the 5' RACE reads into MiXCR, producing one record per CDR3 protein. Of around 680,000 distinct CDR3 sequences listed, 8.6% are singletons. This same sample was also taken into another study, of yellow fever vaccine responses in identical twins.

Material: PBMCs. Receptors originate from a woman between 18 and 30 years old in good health.

This clonotype was found a few times. This chain connects TRBV7-6 to TRBJ2-6; possible D gene TRBD1, 5 bases. The germline V gene has CDR1 SGHVS and CDR2 FNYEAQ. This CDR3 is built from 21 residues. Trimming shortened V by 2 bases and J by 0 bases, and 23 bases separated the two germline ends. The CDR3, as DNA: TGTGCCAGCAGCTTATCCAAAAATACGACAGACCTCTACTCTGGGGCCAACGTCCTGACTTTC. Protein sequence: CASSLSKNTTDLYSGANVLTF.

This clonotype occurred a few times. V is TRBV7-2 and J is TRBJ2-1; TRBD1 aligns across 8 bases. The germline CDR1 and CDR2 sequences are SGHTA and FQGNSA. This CDR3 spans 16 amino acids. The V segment lost 5 bases and the J segment 4 bases; nucleotides outside the gene matches: 10. This CDR3 is CASSPKGDRGYNEQFF. The CDR3 DNA reads as TGTGCCAGCAGCCCTAAGGGTGACAGGGGTTACAATGAGCAGTTCTTC.

This clonotype was counted ten times or more. The gene calls are TRBV24-1 and TRBJ1-5, with D uncertain. The germline CDR1 and CDR2 sequences are KGHDR and SFDVKD. This CDR3 is built from 14 residues. V was trimmed by 4 bases and J by 2 bases, leaving 8 bases between them. Here the CDR3 reads CATSDPGRNQPQHF. The CDR3 bases are TGTGCCACCAGTGACCCTGGGCGCAATCAGCCCCAGCATTTT.

The CDR3 sequence is CASRWDGSYEQYF. In DNA, the CDR3 is TGTGCCAGCAGGTGGGACGGCTCCTACGAGCAGTACTTC. The chain combines TRBV6-2 or TRBV6-3 with TRBJ2-7; D might be TRBD1 or TRBD2, each matching 5 bases. The ends were cut back, 6 bases at V and 0 bases at J, with 9 bases in the middle. CDR3 length: 13 amino acids. Germline CDR1 and CDR2: MNHEY and SVGEGT.

This clonotype appeared a few times. The rearrangement links TRBV6-5 to TRBJ2-1; 7 nucleotides match TRBD2. Germline values: CDR1 MNHEY, CDR2 SVGAGI. V was pared by 2 bases and J by 6 bases, with 7 bases of the junction left unmatched. This CDR3 has 15 amino acids. The DNA for the CDR3 is TGTGCCAGCAGTTACCGTAGGACTAGGAGCAATGAGCAGTTCTTC. This sequence encodes CASSYRRTRSNEQFF.

This clonotype was seen at least ten times. The rearrangement joins TRBV20-1 to TRBJ2-5; 14 bases fit TRBD2. The germline CDR1 and CDR2 sequences are DFQATT and SNEGSKA (reference sequence). The CDR3 is 15 residues long. Trimming took 5 bases from V and 5 from J; bases not matched to a gene: 7. The CDR3 sequence is CSAPGTSGRSETQYF. The CDR3 DNA sequence: TGCAGTGCTCCCGGGACTAGCGGGAGAAGTGAGACCCAGTACTTC.

This clonotype was counted many times. The chain is built from TRBV7-8 and TRBJ1-2; weak D call: TRBD1 (6 bases). The germline V gene encodes CDR1 SGHVS and CDR2 FQNEAQ. V was trimmed by 5 bases and J by 4 bases, leaving 11 bases between them. This CDR3 contains 13 residues. CDR3 in amino acids: CASSAGGAYGYTF. CDR3 bases: TGTGCCAGCAGCGCCGGGGGGGCCTATGGCTACACCTTC.

V gene TRBV7-2 combines with J gene TRBJ2-1; 8 nucleotides line up with TRBD1. Looked up from germline, CDR1 is SGHTA and CDR2 is FQGNSA. This CDR3 region has 13 residues. The trim removed 1 base at V and 12 bases at J, leaving 5 bases unmatched. CDR3 loop: CASSLGTGKGQFF. The CDR3 nucleotides read TGTGCCAGCAGCTTAGGGACAGGGAAAGGGCAGTTCTTC.

The V gene is TRBV9, the J gene TRBJ2-5; 8 bases are a match to TRBD2. V lost 3 bases to trimming and J lost 2 bases; unmatched junction nucleotides: 3. The CDR3 sequence is 14 residues long. Germline values: CDR1 SGDLS, CDR2 YYNGEE. The CDR3 bases are TGTGCCAGCAGCGGCGGGGGGCTGCAAGAGACCCAGTACTTC. Its translation: CASSGGGLQETQYF.

The V call is TRBV4-1, the J call TRBJ2-2, with 7 bases lining up with TRBD1. Germline CDR1 MGHRA, CDR2 YSYEKL. After removal of 2 bases from V and 0 bases from J, the junction contained 6 bases not matched to a gene. This CDR3 is built from 17 residues. The chain's CDR3 is CASSQPRDSPNTGELFF. The CDR3 DNA sequence: TGCGCCAGCAGCCAACCCCGGGACAGCCCGAACACCGGGGAGCTGTTTTTT.

Here the CDR3 DNA reads TGCGCCAGCAGTGTCAAGGGCCAAGAGACCCAGTACTTC. Its translation is CASSVKGQETQYF. The J gene is TRBJ2-5, the V gene TRBV10-1; D is undetermined. V lost 4 bases and J 1 base, leaving 7 bases between the germline ends. In germline, CDR1 is WNHNN, CDR2 SYGVQD (reference sequence). This CDR3 region has 13 residues.

This clonotype was counted a few times. The chain is built from TRBV6-2 or TRBV6-3 and TRBJ2-7; D is possibly TRBD2 (6 bases). Germline values: CDR1 MNHEY, CDR2 SVGEGT. Trimming cost V 2 bases and J 4 bases, with 15 bases left between them. CDR3 size: 15 residues. CDR3 sequence reads: CASSYPGTRAYEQYF. Written as DNA, the CDR3 is TGTGCCAGCAGTTACCCCGGGACTCGAGCATACGAGCAGTACTTC.

This clonotype has ten or more counts. V is TRBV29-1 and J is TRBJ2-3; tentative D call: TRBD1 (6 bases). Trimming cost V 5 bases and J 2 bases, with 11 bases left between them. Per germline, CDR1 SQVTM and CDR2 ANQGSEA. The CDR3 consists of 13 residues. The CDR3 DNA reads TGCAGCGTTCGACAGGAAATCACAGATACGCAGTATTTT. It codes for CSVRQEITDTQYF.

The V and J genes are TRBV7-2 and TRBJ1-1; no clear D gene. V shed 5 bases and J shed 11 bases, with 15 bases lying between them. Germline V lookup: CDR1 SGHTA, CDR2 FQGNSA. The CDR3 is 12 residues long. This CDR3 reads CASSLGRFEAFF. CDR3 sequence (DNA): TGTGCCAGCAGCCTCGGGCGCTTCGAGGCTTTCTTT. The full variable domain, its missing parts supplied by reference TRBV7-2 and TRBJ1-1, is GAGVSQSPSNKVTEKGKDVELRCDPISGHTALYWYRQSLGQGLEFLIYFQGNSAPDKSGLPSDRFSAERTGGSVSTLTIQRTQQEDSAVYLCASSLGRFEAFFGQGTRLTVV.

This chain links TRBV7-2 with TRBJ2-7, with 9 nucleotides matching TRBD2. The CDR3 length is 14 residues. V lost 3 bases and J lost 5; bases outside the gene matches: 5. Germline assignment: CDR1 SGHTA and CDR2 FQGNSA. CDR3 nucleotides: TGTGCCAGCAGCTTTAGCGGGAGTGAAAACGAGCAGTACTTC. It encodes CASSFSGSENEQYF.

CDR3 protein: CATSDRDRSYEQYF. The CDR3 DNA sequence: TGTGCCACCAGTGATCGGGACCGCTCCTACGAGCAGTACTTC. The chain recombines TRBV24-1 with TRBJ2-7; either TRBD1 or TRBD2 may fit D (5 bases each). This CDR3 is 14 amino acids long. The V gene's germline CDR1 is KGHDR and CDR2 SFDVKD. V shed 3 bases and J shed 0 bases, with 8 bases lying between them.

This clonotype was seen a handful of times. The V gene is TRBV10-3, the J gene TRBJ2-2; 10 nucleotides align to TRBD2. V lost 0 bases and J lost 3; bases outside the gene matches: 1. Germline V CDR1 and CDR2: ENHRY, SYGVKD. There are 16 residues in the CDR3. CDR3 amino acids: CAISESGTSDTGELFF. For the CDR3, the DNA is TGTGCCATCAGTGAGTCGGGGACTAGCGACACCGGGGAGCTGTTTTTT.

This clonotype came up a few times. The chain is built from TRBV6-2 or TRBV6-3 and TRBJ2-7; D may be TRBD1 (5 bases). CDR1 MNHEY and CDR2 SVGEGT come from the germline V gene. Between the trimmed V and J ends, which lost 3 bases and 5 bases, there was a span of 14 bases. CDR3 size: 14 residues. CDR3 bases: TGTGCCAGCAGTTATGAAGCAGGGCGCAACGAGCAGTACTTC. Protein product: CASSYEAGRNEQYF.

The rearrangement joins TRBV9 to TRBJ2-3; D gene uncertain. The CDR3 runs to 16 residues. Trimming removed 0 bases at V and 0 bases at J, with 11 bases between. CDR1 is SGDLS, CDR2 YYNGEE, per germline. The CDR3 DNA reads TGTGCCAGCAGCGTAGCTTGGCCTCCTAGCACAGATACGCAGTATTTT. It codes for CASSVAWPPSTDTQYF.

This clonotype was detected many times. The V and J genes are TRBV29-1 and TRBJ2-3; 7 bases line up with TRBD1. This CDR3 spans 17 amino acids. V gave up 0 bases and J gave up 0 bases; unmatched junction bases: 9. CDR1 and CDR2 from the germline V gene are SQVTM and ANQGSEA. CDR3 in amino acids: CSVEDNLGGVSTDTQYF. For the CDR3, the DNA is TGCAGCGTTGAAGACAACCTAGGGGGCGTGAGCACAGATACGCAGTATTTT.

The genes are TRBV5-1 and TRBJ1-5, with no clear D. Germline loops: CDR1 SGHRS, CDR2 YFSETQ. The CDR3 is 15 residues long. Deletions cut 0 bases from V and 1 base from J, with 8 bases between. CDR3 nucleotides: TGCGCCAGCAGCTTGGAGGCGGGGAGCAATCAGCCCCAGCATTTT. Encoded protein: CASSLEAGSNQPQHF.

The chain employs TRBV7-9 and TRBJ2-5; a possible D gene is TRBD2 (6 bases). The germline gives CDR1 SEHNR, CDR2 FQNEAQ (reference sequence). V was clipped by 10 bases and J by 0 bases, with 24 bases between them. The CDR3 extends over 17 amino acids. DNA of the CDR3: TGTGCCACCGTGGGTAGCGGTCTAGGGGTTAACCAAGAGACCCAGTACTTC. Protein: CATVGSGLGVNQETQYF.

The chain has TRBV5-1 and TRBJ1-6; tentatively, D is TRBD1 (5 bases). V was shortened by 2 bases and J by 5 bases, with 8 bases between the two germline ends. There are 14 residues in the CDR3. Germline V lookup: CDR1 SGHRS, CDR2 YFSETQ. The CDR3 spells CASSFRQNNSPLHF. The CDR3 bases are TGCGCCAGCAGCTTCAGACAGAATAATTCACCCCTCCACTTT. Looking up the rest from reference TRBV5-1 and TRBJ1-6 gives the full variable domain: KAGVTQTPRYLIKTRGQQVTLSCSPISGHRSVSWYQQTPGQGLQFLFEYFSETQRNKGNFPGRFSGRQFSNSRSEMNVSTLELGDSALYLCASSFRQNNSPLHFGNGTRLTVT.

There are a few counts of this clonotype. This chain uses TRBV5-1 with TRBJ2-3; 7 bases match TRBD2. The CDR3 covers 17 residues. The germline V gene has CDR1 SGHRS and CDR2 YFSETQ. Losses at the gene ends were 0 bases for V and 0 bases for J; bases not matched to a gene: 7. The CDR3 DNA reads TGCGCCAGCAGCTTGGCCGGGGGGAGCGCTAGCACAGATACGCAGTATTTT. Translated, it gives CASSLAGGSASTDTQYF.

This chain uses TRBV10-3 with TRBJ2-1; 9 nucleotides line up with TRBD2. Unmatched junction bases numbered 3, after V lost 0 bases and J lost 6 bases. The CDR3 has 15 amino acids. Germline V lookup: CDR1 ENHRY, CDR2 SYGVKD. CDR3 nucleotides: TGTGCCATCAGTGAGTCGGCTAGCGGGATCAATGAGCAGTTCTTC. This encodes CAISESASGINEQFF.